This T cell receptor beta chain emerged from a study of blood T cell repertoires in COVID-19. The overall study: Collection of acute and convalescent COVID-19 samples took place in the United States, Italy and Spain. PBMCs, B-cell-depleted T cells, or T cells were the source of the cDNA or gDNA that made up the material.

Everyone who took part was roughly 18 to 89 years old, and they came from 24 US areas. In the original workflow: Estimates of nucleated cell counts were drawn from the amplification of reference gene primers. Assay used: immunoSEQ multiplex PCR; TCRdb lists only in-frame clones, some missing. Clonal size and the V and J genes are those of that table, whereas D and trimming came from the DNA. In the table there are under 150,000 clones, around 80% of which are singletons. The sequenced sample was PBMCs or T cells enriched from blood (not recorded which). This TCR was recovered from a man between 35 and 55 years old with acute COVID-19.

This chain's CDR3 is CAISEAGQGKDTQYF. The CDR3 bases are TGTGCCATCAGTGAAGCAGGTCAGGGTAAAGATACGCAGTATTTT. V usage is TRBV10-3 and J usage is TRBJ2-3, with D possibly TRBD1 on 5 matching bases. Trimming took off 3 bases at V and 5 bases at J, with 15 bases between the two ends. CDR1 ENHRY and CDR2 SYGVKD come from the germline V gene. The CDR3 is 15 residues long.